A single sample is the source of the 8 T cell receptor beta chains below, sequenced in a study of T cell responses to AZD1222 COVID-19 vaccine. TCRdb's copy holds only in-frame clones and misses some; the assay was immunoSEQ multiplex PCR. This sample has more than 100,000 clones, with about 90% found just once. The sample in question was peripheral blood, obtained on day 0 of AZD1222 vaccination. The receptor source for this set is an adult in good health.

The gene calls are TRBV3-1 (or the pseudogene TRBV3-2) and TRBJ2-1; 14 bases align to TRBD2. The germline gives CDR1 LGHDT, CDR2 YNNKEL (reference sequence). The V and J ends lost 2 bases and 6 bases, in that order; junction bases with no gene match: 15. The CDR3 has 20 amino acids. CDR3 residues: CASSQLILETSGGAANEQFF. The CDR3 DNA is TGTGCCAGCAGCCAACTAATCCTTGAGACTAGCGGGGGGGCCGCCAATGAGCAGTTCTTC.

This clone was recorded a few times. This rearrangement joins TRBV28 to TRBJ2-7, with 10 positions matching TRBD1. Per the germline V gene, CDR1 is MDHEN and CDR2 is SYDVKM. The CDR3 is made up of 13 amino acids. V trimming: 9 bases; J trimming: 0 bases; junction bases outside the gene matches: 2. The CDR3 loop is CARGQGSSYEQYF. The CDR3 DNA is TGTGCCAGGGGACAGGGGAGCTCCTACGAGCAGTACTTC. The whole variable domain, filled in from reference TRBV28 and TRBJ2-7, reads DVKVTQSSRYLVKRTGEKVFLECVQDMDHENMFWYRQDPGLGLRLIYFSYDVKMKEKGDIPEGYSVSREKKERFSLILESASTNQTSMYLCARGQGSSYEQYFGPGTRLTVT.

The chain carries TRBV19 and TRBJ1-5, with D maybe TRBD1 (5 bases). Germline CDR1 is LNHDA and CDR2 is SQIVND (reference sequence). Trimming stripped 1 base from V and 2 bases from J, with 9 bases between. The CDR3 spans 15 residues. The CDR3 protein is CASSIVGVGNQPQHF. The CDR3, as DNA: TGTGCCAGTAGTATAGTGGGGGTGGGCAATCAGCCCCAGCATTTT.

The chain has TRBV24-1 and TRBJ1-1; D is unresolved. Trimming stripped 3 bases from V and 2 bases from J, with 6 bases between. CDR3 size: 13 residues. Per germline, CDR1 KGHDR and CDR2 SFDVKD. The CDR3 loop reads CATSDAVNTEAFF. CDR3 nucleotide sequence: TGTGCCACCAGTGATGCAGTCAACACTGAAGCTTTCTTT.

The V gene is TRBV5-6, the J gene TRBJ2-7, with D unresolved. V was cut by 4 bases and J by 3 bases, with 17 bases left in between. There are 15 residues in the CDR3. Germline-derived CDR1 and CDR2 are SGHDT and YYEEEE. The CDR3 loop reads CASSPRPDRIYEQYF. The CDR3 DNA follows: TGTGCCAGCAGCCCACGACCCGACCGGATCTACGAGCAGTACTTC.

The chain combines TRBV19 with TRBJ2-3; D gene uncertain. In germline, CDR1 is LNHDA, CDR2 SQIVND (reference sequence). The germline V and J ends were trimmed by 4 bases and 7 bases, with 12 bases remaining between them. CDR3 length: 13 amino acids. The CDR3 region is CASSTSLGYTQYF. As DNA, the CDR3 is TGTGCCAGTAGTACCTCGTTGGGGTATACGCAGTATTTT.

The chain uses TRBV5-4 and TRBJ1-1, with TRBD1 as a possible D gene (5 bases). CDR3 size: 13 residues. Looked up from germline, CDR1 is SGHNT and CDR2 is YYREEE (reference sequence). V gave up 1 base and J gave up 7 bases, with 11 bases separating them. CDR3 in amino acids: CASSLQGGSEAFF. CDR3 coding DNA: TGTGCCAGCAGCTTGCAGGGAGGCAGTGAAGCTTTCTTT.

The J gene is TRBJ2-2, the V gene TRBV5-4; perhaps TRBD1 as D (6 bases). This CDR3 is 13 amino acids long. CDR1 SGHNT and CDR2 YYREEE come from the germline V gene (reference sequence). Trimming cost V 4 bases and J 9 bases, with 13 bases left between them. CDR3 residues: CASSLDRSWELFF. The CDR3 bases are TGTGCCAGCAGCCTAGACAGGTCTTGGGAGCTGTTTTTT.